One and the same sample provided the 30 T cell receptor beta chains below, sequenced in a study of OX40 agonist ivuxolimab in advanced cancers. Libraries were prepared by immunoSEQ multiplex PCR; TCRdb keeps only in-frame clonotypes and omits some of them. The table includes about 46,000 clones, approximately 90% detected once. Sequenced material: CD4+ or CD8+ T cells sorted from blood, taken in a trial of the OX40 agonist ivuxolimab. The source is an adult with an advanced solid tumor such as melanoma, head and neck, liver or kidney cancer.

This clone has only one observation. CDR3 amino acids: CASSVVVALGTEAFF. The CDR3 bases are TGTGCCAGCAGCGTAGTGGTGGCACTTGGAACTGAAGCTTTCTTT. The chain is built from TRBV9 and TRBJ1-1; D unclear. With 0 bases removed from V and 5 bases from J, the gap between germline ends came to 14 bases. Germline CDR1 reads SGDLS; CDR2 reads YYNGEE. The length of the CDR3 is 15 residues.

As for this clone: This CDR3 is also generated by other DNA sequences in the sample. This chain uses TRBV9 with TRBJ2-5, with 8 positions matching TRBD2. From germline, CDR1 is SGDLS and CDR2 YYNGEE. CDR3 length: 14 amino acids. The J segment lost 1 base and the V segment lost 3 bases, leaving 2 bases of the junction unmatched. CDR3 nucleotides: TGTGCCAGCAGCGCCGGGGGGGCCCAAGAGACCCAGTACTTC. Translation gives CASSAGGAQETQYF.

In this sample, this clone turned up once. The V and J genes are TRBV7-9 and TRBJ1-1; D is unclear. The CDR3 extends over 12 amino acids. The germline gives CDR1 SEHNR, CDR2 FQNEAQ (reference sequence). The ends were cut back, 8 bases at V and 2 bases at J, with 9 bases in the middle. CDR3 nucleotide sequence: TGTGCCAGCGGAAGAGAAAACACTGAAGCTTTCTTT. This translates into CASGRENTEAFF.

The chain combines TRBV19 with TRBJ2-7, with D unclear. V was cut by 1 base and J by 3 bases, with 16 bases left in between. The V gene's germline CDR1 is LNHDA and CDR2 SQIVND (reference sequence). The CDR3 is 16 amino acids. CDR3 sequence: CASSIGQAGGFYEQYF. The CDR3 coding sequence is TGTGCCAGTAGTATAGGGCAGGCCGGTGGCTTCTACGAGCAGTACTTC.

The V gene is TRBV7-6, the J gene TRBJ2-5, with D uncertain. The ends were cut back, 4 bases at V and 2 bases at J, with 5 bases in the middle. The length of the CDR3 is 12 residues. CDR1 SGHVS and CDR2 FNYEAQ come from the germline V gene. As DNA, the CDR3 is TGTGCCAGCAGCTACCTACAAGAGACCCAGTACTTC. It encodes CASSYLQETQYF.

The chain uses TRBV7-9 and TRBJ2-1; D might be TRBD1 or TRBD2, each matching 6 bases. The V gene's germline CDR1 is SEHNR and CDR2 FQNEAQ (reference sequence). V was trimmed by 1 base and J by 4 bases, leaving 20 bases between them. The CDR3 runs to 18 residues. The CDR3 sequence: CASSLGLLGQGRYNEQFF. The CDR3 DNA sequence: TGTGCCAGCAGCTTAGGCCTCCTCGGGCAGGGGAGGTACAATGAGCAGTTCTTC.

V is TRBV4-2 and J is TRBJ2-7; tentatively, D is TRBD1 or TRBD2 (7 bases each). Germline V gene lookup returns CDR1 LGHNA and CDR2 YNFKEQ. V shed 7 bases and J shed 6 bases, with 16 bases lying between them. The CDR3 length is 13 residues. CDR3: CASTSTGEGEQYF. The CDR3 DNA is TGTGCCAGCACCTCCACAGGGGAGGGCGAGCAGTACTTC.

The sample holds one count of this clone. The chain carries TRBV9 and TRBJ2-3; 14 nucleotides match TRBD2. The CDR3 length is 18 residues. The germline V gene has CDR1 SGDLS and CDR2 YYNGEE. The J segment lost 0 bases and the V segment lost 2 bases, leaving 5 bases of the junction unmatched. The CDR3 DNA reads TGTGCCAGCAGCGTCGGGACTAGCGGGGGCCTTAGCACAGATACGCAGTATTTT. It specifies CASSVGTSGGLSTDTQYF. Full variable domain (rest looked up from reference TRBV9 and TRBJ2-3): DSGVTQTPKHLITATGQRVTLRCSPRSGDLSVYWYQQSLDQGLQFLIQYYNGEERAKGNILERFSAQQFPDLHSELNLSSLELGDSALYFCASSVGTSGGLSTDTQYFGPGTRLTVL.

The gene calls are TRBV9 and TRBJ2-3; 10 bases align to TRBD1. The CDR3 is made up of 17 amino acids. Per germline, CDR1 SGDLS and CDR2 YYNGEE. The trim removed 0 bases at V and 2 bases at J, leaving 6 bases unmatched. The CDR3 DNA is TGTGCCAGCAGCGTAGAGGGGGACAGGGGCTCCACAGATACGCAGTATTTT. Protein product: CASSVEGDRGSTDTQYF.

J is TRBJ1-1 and V is TRBV9; no firm D call. This CDR3 comprises 13 residues. CDR1 is SGDLS and CDR2 is YYNGEE in the germline V gene. Trimming stripped 4 bases from V and 2 bases from J, with 9 bases between. For the CDR3, the DNA is TGTGCCAGCAGCCTGGACGGCAACACTGAAGCTTTCTTT. The encoded protein is CASSLDGNTEAFF. Combining the CDR3 with reference TRBV9 and TRBJ1-1 gives the whole variable domain DSGVTQTPKHLITATGQRVTLRCSPRSGDLSVYWYQQSLDQGLQFLIQYYNGEERAKGNILERFSAQQFPDLHSELNLSSLELGDSALYFCASSLDGNTEAFFGQGTRLTVV.

The chain recombines TRBV5-6 with TRBJ2-7; no definite D call. There are 16 residues in the CDR3. From germline, CDR1 is SGHDT and CDR2 YYEEEE. Trimming shortened V by 2 bases and J by 4 bases, and 19 bases separated the two germline ends. The CDR3 loop reads CASSLRSHGLLYEQYF. The CDR3 region has the DNA TGTGCCAGCAGCTTAAGGTCTCATGGCCTTTTGTACGAGCAGTACTTC.

This chain uses TRBV19 with TRBJ1-1; 7 bases are a match to TRBD1. Germline V gives CDR1 LNHDA, CDR2 SQIVND (reference sequence). The CDR3 is 15 residues long. With V trimmed by 5 bases and J by 0 bases, 6 bases remained unmatched. The CDR3 region is CASSAWTGMNTEAFF. Written as DNA, the CDR3 is TGTGCCAGTAGTGCCTGGACAGGTATGAACACTGAAGCTTTCTTT.

This clone was seen only a few times. The chain is built from TRBV11-2 and TRBJ2-3; the D is unclear. This CDR3 region has 12 residues. Per the germline V gene, CDR1 is SGHAT and CDR2 is FQNNGV. Trimming removed 0 bases at V and 7 bases at J, with 5 bases between. The CDR3 region is CASSLEGYTQYF. The CDR3 bases are TGTGCCAGCAGCTTAGAGGGGTATACGCAGTATTTT.

The rearrangement joins TRBV11-2 to TRBJ2-3; no firm D call. The CDR3 has 15 amino acids. In germline, CDR1 is SGHAT, CDR2 FQNNGV. V was pared by 1 base and J by 4 bases, with 12 bases between. The CDR3 nucleotides read TGTGCCAGCAGCTTAGTGTTCAGTGTTGCAGATACGCAGTATTTT. Its protein product is CASSLVFSVADTQYF. Complete variable domain (other parts from reference TRBV11-2 and TRBJ2-3): EAGVAQSPRYKIIEKRQSVAFWCNPISGHATLYWYQQILGQGPKLLIQFQNNGVVDDSQLPKDRFSAERLKGVDSTLKIQPAKLEDSAVYLCASSLVFSVADTQYFGPGTRLTVL.

In its sample, this clone was seen once. This sequence joins TRBV11-3 and TRBJ1-3, with D perhaps TRBD1 (5 bases). CDR3 length: 14 residues. The ends were cut back, 6 bases at V and 4 bases at J, with 13 bases in the middle. CDR1 SGHNT and CDR2 YENEEA come from the germline V gene. CDR3 nucleotide sequence: TGTGCCAGCAGACGCAGGGAGACCGGAAACACCATATATTTT. As protein: CASRRRETGNTIYF.

The V and J genes are TRBV5-1 and TRBJ2-2; TRBD1 aligns across 9 bases. This CDR3 comprises 14 residues. The V and J ends lost 6 bases and 7 bases, in that order; junction bases with no gene match: 7. Looked up from germline, CDR1 is SGHRS and CDR2 is YFSETQ. DNA of the CDR3: TGCGCCAGCAACCTGGGACAGGGTGACGGGGAGCTGTTTTTT. Encoded protein: CASNLGQGDGELFF.

The rearrangement joins TRBV7-3 to TRBJ2-2; D is perhaps TRBD2 (6 bases). The germline V gene has CDR1 SGHTA and CDR2 FQGTGA. The CDR3 has 15 residues. V dropped 5 bases and J dropped 2 bases, with 12 bases sitting between them. CDR3 region: CASSPSGGNTGELFF. The CDR3, as DNA: TGTGCCAGCAGCCCCTCCGGGGGTAACACCGGGGAGCTGTTTTTT.

This chain links TRBV5-1 with TRBJ1-4, with D possibly being TRBD1 (5 bases). Trimming took 5 bases from V and 0 from J, leaving 8 bases between them. Germline CDR1 reads SGHRS; CDR2 reads YFSETQ. The CDR3 is made up of 14 amino acids. The chain's CDR3 is CASSEGSTNEKLFF. The CDR3 nucleotides read TGCGCCAGCAGTGAGGGGTCAACTAATGAAAAACTGTTTTTT. The full variable domain, rest sourced from reference TRBV5-1 and TRBJ1-4, is KAGVTQTPRYLIKTRGQQVTLSCSPISGHRSVSWYQQTPGQGLQFLFEYFSETQRNKGNFPGRFSGRQFSNSRSEMNVSTLELGDSALYLCASSEGSTNEKLFFGSGTQLSVL.

The rearrangement uses TRBV7-9 and TRBJ2-7; unclear D gene. Germline V lookup: CDR1 SEHNR, CDR2 FQNEAQ (reference sequence). The CDR3 sequence is 12 residues long. V gave up 6 bases and J gave up 4 bases, with 10 bases separating them. Here the CDR3 reads CASRNLGYEQYF. CDR3 nucleotides: TGTGCCAGCAGGAATCTGGGATACGAGCAGTACTTC. Together with reference TRBV7-9 and TRBJ2-7, the CDR3 gives the full variable domain: DTGVSQNPRHKITKRGQNVTFRCDPISEHNRLYWYRQTLGQGPEFLTYFQNEAQLEKSRLLSDRFSAERPKGSFSTLEIQRTEQGDSAMYLCASRNLGYEQYFGPGTRLTVT.

The chain carries TRBV5-6 and TRBJ2-1; D gene unclear. CDR1 and CDR2 from the germline V gene are SGHDT and YYEEEE. There are 12 residues in the CDR3. V was shortened by 1 base and J by 10 bases, with 9 bases between the two germline ends. The CDR3 spells CASSLLTREQFF. For the CDR3, the DNA is TGTGCCAGCAGCTTGTTGACTCGAGAGCAGTTCTTC.

This chain links TRBV7-2 with TRBJ2-7; possible D gene TRBD1, 6 bases. The CDR3 extends over 15 amino acids. Germline lookup yields CDR1 SGHTA and CDR2 FQGNSA. V was pared by 3 bases and J by 3 bases, with 15 bases between. The CDR3 region is CASSLALGANYEQYF. For the CDR3, the DNA is TGTGCCAGCAGCTTGGCCCTGGGGGCTAACTACGAGCAGTACTTC.

V and J are TRBV30 and TRBJ1-5; D is uncertain. CDR3 length: 13 amino acids. Per germline, CDR1 GTSNPN and CDR2 SVGIG (reference sequence). The V and J ends lost 0 bases and 6 bases respectively, with 9 bases between them. The CDR3 reads CAWSVGRAQPQHF. The CDR3 bases are TGTGCCTGGAGTGTTGGCCGGGCTCAGCCCCAGCATTTT. Using reference TRBV30 and TRBJ1-5 for the parts outside the CDR3, the full variable domain is SQTIHQWPATLVQPVGSPLSLECTVEGTSNPNLYWYRQAAGRGLQLLFYSVGIGQISSEVPQNLSASRPQDRQFILSSKKLLLSDSGFYLCAWSVGRAQPQHFGDGTRLSIL.

This rearrangement joins TRBV19 to TRBJ2-7; D assignment may be TRBD1 or TRBD2 (6 bases each). The CDR3 length is 15 residues. Germline V gives CDR1 LNHDA, CDR2 SQIVND (reference sequence). The germline V and J ends were trimmed by 2 bases and 4 bases, with 15 bases remaining between them. Here the CDR3 reads CASSIIWGATYEQYF. The CDR3 DNA is TGTGCCAGTAGTATAATTTGGGGGGCCACTTACGAGCAGTACTTC.

The chain links TRBV27 to TRBJ1-1, with D possibly TRBD1 on 6 matching bases. Trimming pared 2 bases from V and 1 base from J, leaving 11 bases between. From germline, CDR1 is MNHEY and CDR2 SMNVEV (reference sequence). The CDR3 runs 15 residues. The chain's CDR3 is CASSLVGGANTEAFF. The CDR3 DNA follows: TGTGCCAGCAGTTTAGTGGGGGGGGCGAACACTGAAGCTTTCTTT.

The chain uses TRBV2 and TRBJ1-1; a weak D match, TRBD1 (5 bases). Germline V lookup: CDR1 SNHLY, CDR2 FYNNEI. This CDR3 is built from 15 residues. Trimming left V 5 bases short and J 1 base short, with 14 bases between. This CDR3 is CASSLSNGGNTEAFF. Written as DNA, the CDR3 is TGTGCCAGCAGTCTAAGCAATGGGGGGAACACTGAAGCTTTCTTT. Full variable domain (remainder filled in from reference TRBV2 and TRBJ1-1): EPEVTQTPSHQVTQMGQEVILRCVPISNHLYFYWYRQILGQKVEFLVSFYNNEISEKSEIFDDQFSVERPDGSNFTLKIRSTKLEDSAMYFCASSLSNGGNTEAFFGQGTRLTVV.

Concerning this clone: The sample holds other DNA sequences that translate to the same CDR3. This sequence joins TRBV6-5 and TRBJ2-7; the D gene is possibly TRBD1 (6 bases). Germline CDR1 reads MNHEY; CDR2 reads SVGAGI. The CDR3 contains 15 residues. V was clipped by 2 bases and J by 2 bases, with 13 bases between them. The DNA for the CDR3 is TGTGCCAGCAGTTACGGAGGCCAGGGGACCTACGAGCAGTACTTC. Its translation is CASSYGGQGTYEQYF.

The chain is built from TRBV4-3 and TRBJ1-5; no clear D. The CDR3 length is 14 residues. The germline gives CDR1 LGHNA, CDR2 YSLEER. Trimming removed 1 base at V and 7 bases at J, with 11 bases between. The CDR3 sequence is CASSQGNLGQPQHF. The CDR3 nucleotides read TGCGCCAGCAGCCAAGGAAATTTGGGGCAGCCCCAGCATTTT.

V is TRBV14 and J is TRBJ2-3; 9 bases are a match to TRBD2. From germline, CDR1 is SGHDN and CDR2 FVKESK. CDR3 length: 22 residues. The trim removed 0 bases at V and 0 bases at J, leaving 19 bases unmatched. CDR3 nucleotide sequence: TGTGCCAGCAGCCAAGATAACTCCCTTCTTCTAGCGGGGCTGCTTAGCACAGATACGCAGTATTTT. It codes for CASSQDNSLLLAGLLSTDTQYF.

The chain uses TRBV9 and TRBJ2-3, with D possibly matching TRBD2 (6 bases). The CDR3 has 18 amino acids. The germline V and J ends were trimmed by 0 bases and 6 bases, with 23 bases remaining between them. The germline CDR1 and CDR2 sequences are SGDLS and YYNGEE. Written as DNA, the CDR3 is TGTGCCAGCAGCGTAGCGTCCTCCGGACTATACTCGTCGGATACGCAGTATTTT. Translated, it gives CASSVASSGLYSSDTQYF.

This chain joins TRBV9 and TRBJ2-1, with 8 bases fitting TRBD1. Trimming removed 10 bases from V and 0 bases from J; junction bases left unmatched: 12. Germline-derived CDR1 and CDR2 are SGDLS and YYNGEE. The CDR3 totals 16 residues. The CDR3 coding sequence is TGTGCCTCGAACGCCGGGACAGGCCGCTCCTACAATGAGCAGTTCTTC. It codes for CASNAGTGRSYNEQFF.